A single sample is the source of the 15 T cell receptor beta chains below, sequenced in a study of CD8 T cells in Susac syndrome. With random hexamers, reverse transcription was performed on roughly 0.5 to 1 ug of RNA. MiXCR, applied by TCRdb to the immunoSEQ multiplex PCR reads, yields one record per CDR3 protein. The sample consists of approximately 200,000 distinct CDR3 sequences, more than 90% of them appearing once. The sample taken for sequencing was CD4+ T cells from PBMCs. The source of these receptors is a human donor with multiple sclerosis.

The V call is TRBV28, the J call TRBJ2-5; weak D call: TRBD2 (6 bases). Germline values: CDR1 MDHEN, CDR2 SYDVKM. The CDR3 is 14 residues long. Trimming took off 7 bases at V and 5 bases at J, with 17 bases between the two ends. This CDR3 is CASTLGGVEETQYF. The DNA for the CDR3 is TGTGCCAGCACTTTGGGCGGGGTCGAGGAGACCCAGTACTTC.

The chain employs TRBV7-6 and TRBJ2-7; D perhaps matches TRBD1 (7 bases). V was cut by 0 bases and J by 1 base, with 13 bases left in between. CDR1 SGHVS and CDR2 FNYEAQ come from the germline V gene. The CDR3 loop spans 16 amino acids. This CDR3 is CASSLARQGGSYEQYF. CDR3 bases: TGTGCCAGCAGCTTAGCGCGGCAGGGGGGATCCTACGAGCAGTACTTC.

The genes are TRBV20-1 and TRBJ2-4; D perhaps matches TRBD1 (6 bases). The CDR3 covers 13 residues. Germline V lookup: CDR1 DFQATT, CDR2 SNEGSKA (reference sequence). V gave up 6 bases and J gave up 4 bases, with 13 bases separating them. CDR3 nucleotide sequence: TGCAGTGCATACCAGGACAGTAAAAACATTCAGTACTTC. Translated: CSAYQDSKNIQYF.

The chain combines TRBV19 with TRBJ1-2; 7 bases map to TRBD1. CDR1 and CDR2 from the germline V gene are LNHDA and SQIVND (reference sequence). V lost 9 bases, J lost 7 bases, and 11 bases stayed unmatched. The CDR3 is 13 amino acids. The CDR3 DNA follows: TGTGCCAGCCGGGACAGCCCCCAAGCTGGCTACACCTTC. Encoded protein: CASRDSPQAGYTF.

This clonotype was counted a few times. Mismatch with germline at one junction end may stem from a read error. Here the CDR3 DNA reads TGTGCCAGCAGCTTGGGGTTTGAGCAGTTCTTC. Translation gives CASSLGFEQFF. V usage is TRBV5-1 and J usage is TRBJ2-1; D is unresolved. The CDR3 is made up of 11 amino acids. Germline V CDR1 and CDR2: SGHRS, YFSETQ.

V usage is TRBV20-1 and J usage is TRBJ2-2, with D maybe TRBD2 (6 bases). V dropped 3 bases and J dropped 1 base, with 15 bases sitting between them. The CDR3 covers 16 residues. Germline V CDR1 and CDR2: DFQATT, SNEGSKA (reference sequence). The CDR3 spells CSARRDLTQNTGELFF. The CDR3, as DNA: TGCAGTGCTAGGCGGGACCTCACCCAGAACACCGGGGAGCTGTTTTTT.

The V and J genes are TRBV4-3 and TRBJ1-2; 8 positions match TRBD1. Germline assignment: CDR1 LGHNA and CDR2 YSLEER. Trimming at V came to 1 base and at J to 4 bases, leaving 5 bases not matched to a gene. This CDR3 is 15 amino acids long. CDR3 in DNA: TGCGCCAGCAGCCAAGGTACAGGGGGAGTCTATGGCTACACCTTC. This gives the protein CASSQGTGGVYGYTF.

The J gene is TRBJ2-1, the V gene TRBV27; 11 bases are a match to TRBD2. Germline V lookup: CDR1 MNHEY, CDR2 SMNVEV (reference sequence). The CDR3 is 16 amino acids. The J segment lost 1 base and the V segment lost 4 bases, leaving 3 bases of the junction unmatched. The CDR3 DNA follows: TGTGCCAGCAGTTCTGTAGCGGGGGGGTCCTACAATGAGCAGTTCTTC. Translation: CASSSVAGGSYNEQFF.

J is TRBJ2-5 and V is TRBV29-1; possibly TRBD2 for D (5 bases). Deletions cut 4 bases from V and 5 bases from J, with 17 bases between. From germline, CDR1 is SQVTM and CDR2 ANQGSEA. The length of the CDR3 is 14 residues. The CDR3 region has the DNA TGCAGCGTTGGACCCGGAGGTGTCCCCGAGACCCAGTACTTC. Its translation: CSVGPGGVPETQYF.

V gene TRBV7-3 combines with J gene TRBJ2-5; 9 nucleotides line up with TRBD2. The CDR3 totals 13 residues. Germline V gene sequence: CDR1 SGHTA, CDR2 FQGTGA. Trimming at V came to 2 bases and at J to 5 bases, leaving 0 bases not matched to a gene. DNA of the CDR3: TGTGCCAGCAGCTTACTAGCGGGGGAGACCCAGTACTTC. Encoded protein: CASSLLAGETQYF.

This chain links TRBV6-2 or TRBV6-3 with TRBJ2-1, with D perhaps TRBD1 or TRBD2 (5 bases each). Trimming removed 6 bases from V and 0 bases from J, with 18 bases in between. The germline V gene has CDR1 MNHEY and CDR2 SVGEGT. CDR3 length: 17 amino acids. CDR3 coding DNA: TGTGCCAGCAGACCGGGGCTACCGTCAATCTCCTACAATGAGCAGTTCTTC. As protein: CASRPGLPSISYNEQFF.

This chain links TRBV18 with TRBJ2-7, with D possibly TRBD1 on 6 matching bases. CDR1 and CDR2 (germline): KGHSH, LQKENI. The CDR3 is made up of 15 amino acids. V shed 2 bases and J shed 7 bases, with 18 bases lying between them. CDR3 protein: CASSPSRTALMEQYF. Written as DNA, the CDR3 is TGTGCCAGCTCACCATCGAGGACAGCCCTTATGGAGCAGTACTTC. The whole variable domain, remainder taken from reference TRBV18 and TRBJ2-7, is NAGVMQNPRHLVRRRGQEARLRCSPMKGHSHVYWYRQLPEEGLKFMVYLQKENIIDESGMPKERFSAEFPKEGPSILRIQQVVRGDSAAYFCASSPSRTALMEQYFGPGTRLTVT.

The V and J genes are TRBV4-3 and TRBJ2-1; 12 bases are a match to TRBD2. Germline V lookup: CDR1 LGHNA, CDR2 YSLEER. V lost 5 bases to trimming and J lost 6 bases; unmatched junction nucleotides: 5. This CDR3 has 15 residues. This chain's CDR3 is CASSIRTSGVNEQFF. The CDR3 DNA is TGCGCCAGCAGCATACGGACTAGCGGGGTCAATGAGCAGTTCTTC.

This chain uses TRBV30 with TRBJ2-7; possibly TRBD2 for D (5 bases). The ends were cut back, 0 bases at V and 5 bases at J, with 8 bases in the middle. CDR3 length: 12 residues. From germline, CDR1 is GTSNPN and CDR2 SVGIG (reference sequence). CDR3 region: CAWSVRDDEQYF. CDR3 DNA sequence: TGTGCCTGGAGTGTCCGGGATGACGAGCAGTACTTC. Variable domain in full (rest from reference TRBV30 and TRBJ2-7): SQTIHQWPATLVQPVGSPLSLECTVEGTSNPNLYWYRQAAGRGLQLLFYSVGIGQISSEVPQNLSASRPQDRQFILSSKKLLLSDSGFYLCAWSVRDDEQYFGPGTRLTVT.

The genes are TRBV28 and TRBJ2-2; maybe TRBD1 (6 bases). The CDR3 loop spans 15 amino acids. The germline CDR1 and CDR2 sequences are MDHEN and SYDVKM. The V and J ends lost 7 bases and 5 bases respectively, with 17 bases between them. This chain's CDR3 is CASKNQGSGTGELFF. Here the CDR3 DNA reads TGTGCCAGCAAAAACCAGGGGAGTGGGACCGGGGAGCTGTTTTTT.